The rows below give T cell receptor beta chains drawn from one sample of a study of T-cell memory formation after mild COVID-19. Using its own MiXCR run on the 5' RACE reads, TCRdb lists one record per CDR3 protein. Of fewer than 450,000 distinct CDR3 sequences listed, approximately 24% are singletons. Sequencing was carried out using PBMCs or a T cell subset sorted from them (not recorded which). Receptors were obtained from an adult woman who had mild COVID-19 (a few samples of this study predate the infection). Cell type and time point are not known. CDR3s include the opening cysteine and the closing phenylalanine or tryptophan. The order of the fields is D gene, V gene, J gene, clone size, CDR3 DNA, CDR3 protein. A D gene is named only where the DNA matches it firmly. Expanded clones are given a class, and other clones once, few, many or no size at all.

TRBD2	TRBV12-3/TRBV12-4	TRBJ2-3	few	TGTGCCAGCAGGATTCGACTAGCGGGGGGCACAGATACGCAGTATTTT	CASRIRLAGGTDTQYF
TRBD2	TRBV4-2	TRBJ2-3	-	TGTGCCAGCAGCCAATTAACTAGCGGAAGCACAGATACGCAGTATTTT	CASSQLTSGSTDTQYF
TRBD2	TRBV25-1	TRBJ2-6	many	TGTGCCAGCAGTGAACAGGGAGGGAGAGGGGCCAACGTCCTGACTTTC	CASSEQGGRGANVLTF
-	TRBV6-5	TRBJ1-2	once	TGTGCCAGCAGAAAACACAGGGAGCCCTATGGCTACACCTTC	CASRKHREPYGYTF
-	TRBV6-5	TRBJ1-2	-	TGTGCCAGCCGGGACACGTCTAACTATGGCTACACCTTC	CASRDTSNYGYTF
-	TRBV7-9	TRBJ2-5	-	TGTGCCAGCAGCTTATGGTCCCAAGAGACCCAGTACTTC	CASSLWSQETQYF
-	TRBV20-1	TRBJ2-3	-	TGCAGTGCTCGACGTGGGAGTTCGGCAGATACGCAGTATTTT	CSARRGSSADTQYF
-	TRBV19	TRBJ2-1	-	TGTGCCAGTAGTATTGGTCATGAGCAGTTCTTC	CASSIGHEQFF
-	TRBV30	TRBJ1-1	-	TGTGCCTGGAGTGCCAGGACAGTTGAAGCTTTCTTT	CAWSARTVEAFF
TRBD1	TRBV7-3	TRBJ2-2	few	TGTGCCAGCAGCTCCCGGACAGGATGGAACACCGGGGAGCTGTTTTTT	CASSSRTGWNTGELFF
-	TRBV9	TRBJ1-2	-	TGTGCCAGCAGCGTAGAAGACATCCCCCAACTCTATGGCTACACCTTC	CASSVEDIPQLYGYTF
TRBD1	TRBV9	TRBJ1-1	-	TGTGCCAGCAGCGCCGGACCAAACCAGGGGGTGGGCACTGAAGCTTTCTTT	CASSAGPNQGVGTEAFF
-	TRBV7-9	TRBJ1-5	-	TGTGCCAGCAGCGATGGGACAAAATATAGCAATCAGCCCCAGCATTTT	CASSDGTKYSNQPQHF
-	TRBV24-1	TRBJ2-7	few	TGTGCCACCAGTGATCCCTCATCTTACGAGCAGTACTTC	CATSDPSSYEQYF
TRBD1	TRBV4-3	TRBJ1-6	-	TGCGCCAGCAGCCTTCATGGGGGGACAGGCCAATATTCACCCCTCCACTTT	CASSLHGGTGQYSPLHF
TRBD1	TRBV9	TRBJ2-2	few	TGTGCCAGCAGCGTGTTGGACAGGGGGCATAACACCGGGGAGCTGTTTTTT	CASSVLDRGHNTGELFF
TRBD2	TRBV7-8	TRBJ2-1	many	TGTGCCAGCAGCGAGCGGGGATCCTACAATGAGCAGTTCTTC	CASSERGSYNEQFF
-	TRBV12-3/TRBV12-4	TRBJ2-7	-	TGTGCCAGCAGTTTTAGGGCCCACGAGCAGTACTTC	CASSFRAHEQYF
-	TRBV24-1	TRBJ2-3	few	TGTGCCACCAGTGGTCCAGGGGCACTCGAGGGCACAGATACGCAGTATTTT	CATSGPGALEGTDTQYF
TRBD2	TRBV4-1	TRBJ2-1	-	TGCGCCAGCAGTACTAGCGGGCTAGTCAATGAGCAGTTCTTC	CASSTSGLVNEQFF
-	TRBV20-1	TRBJ1-6	-	TGCAGTGCTAGAGATCTGAGGTCAAGCTCCTATAATTCACCCCTCCACTTT	CSARDLRSSSYNSPLHF
-	TRBV7-9	TRBJ2-5	-	TGTGCCAGCAGCCCCCGTGGTAGCGGAGAAGAGACCCAGTACTTC	CASSPRGSGEETQYF
-	TRBV29-1	TRBJ2-7	few	TGCAGCGTTGGGAAAGGGGGAGCGAACGAGCAGTACTTC	CSVGKGGANEQYF
TRBD2	TRBV7-2	TRBJ2-1	few	TGTGCCAGCAGCTTCCCTACTAGCGGGAGGGCCTGGTCTAGCTCCTACAATGAGCAGTTCTTC	CASSFPTSGRAWSSSYNEQFF
TRBD2	TRBV29-1	TRBJ2-5	few	TGCAGCGTTGAAGGGACTAGCGGGACACAAGAGACCCAGTACTTC	CSVEGTSGTQETQYF
-	TRBV20-1	TRBJ2-3	-	TGCAGTGCTTCTTACAGCCAGACAGATACGCAGTATTTT	CSASYSQTDTQYF
TRBD1	TRBV30	TRBJ2-3	once	TGTGCCTGGAGTCCCGGGGACAGGGATTCAGATACGCAGTATTTT	CAWSPGDRDSDTQYF
-	TRBV18	TRBJ1-1	few	TGTGCCAGCTCACCCGTTCGACAGCCCTTGAACACTGAAGCTTTCTTT	CASSPVRQPLNTEAFF
TRBD2	TRBV11-2	TRBJ2-4	-	TGTGCCAGCAAACGGCCTAAAAGTTCGGGGGGCAAAAACATTCAGTACTTC	CASKRPKSSGGKNIQYF
TRBD1	TRBV12-3/TRBV12-4	TRBJ1-2	-	TGTGCCAGCAGTTACAGGGGGCAAGGCTATGGCTACACCTTC	CASSYRGQGYGYTF
TRBD1	TRBV24-1	TRBJ2-3	-	TGTGCCACCGGACAGGGCAGCACAGATACGCAGTATTTT	CATGQGSTDTQYF